This entry lists 16 T cell receptor beta chains sequenced from one sample in a study of blood T cell repertoires in COVID-19. Method: immunoSEQ multiplex PCR; TCRdb's copy keeps in-frame clones and lacks some. The sample includes about 120,000 clones, roughly 86% of them seen just once. The sample comprised peripheral blood. These receptors originate from a man aged 35 to 55 with acute or convalescent COVID-19.

This chain joins TRBV11-3 and TRBJ2-1, with TRBD2 matching 8 bases. The CDR3 is 15 residues long. Trimming at V came to 5 bases and at J to 9 bases, leaving 12 bases not matched to a gene. The germline V gene encodes CDR1 SGHNT and CDR2 YENEEA. The CDR3 DNA reads as TGTGCCAGCAGCGTGCGTTCGGGAGGGCCTGTTGAGCAGTTCTTC. Amino acids: CASSVRSGGPVEQFF.

The chain joins TRBV14 to TRBJ2-5; D gene ambiguous. The germline CDR1 and CDR2 sequences are SGHDN and FVKESK. V was cut by 1 base and J by 4 bases, with 10 bases left in between. This CDR3 contains 14 residues. CDR3: CASSQVSYRETQYF. For the CDR3, the DNA is TGTGCCAGCAGCCAAGTTTCCTACCGAGAGACCCAGTACTTC.

The genes are TRBV18 and TRBJ2-7; D remains ambiguous. Germline V gene lookup returns CDR1 KGHSH and CDR2 LQKENI. V was trimmed by 1 base and J by 1 base, leaving 5 bases between them. CDR3 length equals 13 residues. Written as DNA, the CDR3 is TGTGCCAGCTCACCACGTCGGTCCTACGAGCAGTACTTC. As protein: CASSPRRSYEQYF.

The V and J genes are TRBV29-1 and TRBJ2-2; D possibly corresponds to TRBD2 (5 bases). The CDR3 length is 15 residues. The V gene's germline CDR1 is SQVTM and CDR2 ANQGSEA. The V and J ends lost 5 bases and 0 bases respectively, with 13 bases between them. CDR3 protein: CSVRAGLANTGELFF. CDR3 bases: TGCAGCGTTAGAGCAGGACTCGCGAACACCGGGGAGCTGTTTTTT.

The chain combines TRBV7-2 with TRBJ1-3; D ambiguous. Trimming took 5 bases from V and 1 from J, leaving 12 bases between them. This CDR3 spans 15 amino acids. CDR1 SGHTA and CDR2 FQGNSA come from the germline V gene. In DNA, the CDR3 is TGTGCCAGCAGCCCGCGGTTGAGTTCTGGAAACACCATATATTTT. Encoded protein: CASSPRLSSGNTIYF.

The table lists this clone with a count of one. The rearrangement joins TRBV5-4 to TRBJ2-5; 7 nucleotides agree with TRBD1. V lost 4 bases, J lost 5 bases, and 8 bases stayed unmatched. This CDR3 comprises 14 residues. CDR1 SGHNT and CDR2 YYREEE come from the germline V gene (reference sequence). The CDR3 DNA sequence: TGTGCCAGCAGCCTAAATGACAGGGTTGAGACCCAGTACTTC. This sequence encodes CASSLNDRVETQYF.

In its sample, this clone was seen a few times. This chain uses TRBV27 with TRBJ2-1; tentatively, D is TRBD2 (6 bases). The CDR3 spans 13 residues. The germline gives CDR1 MNHEY, CDR2 SMNVEV (reference sequence). V lost 6 bases and J 10 bases, leaving 16 bases between the germline ends. For the CDR3, the DNA is TGTGCCAGCAGACCCTCCGGGGGTCGAGAGCAGTTCTTC. Amino acid sequence: CASRPSGGREQFF.

The chain recombines TRBV15 with TRBJ2-5, with 13 bases lining up with TRBD2. Unmatched junction bases numbered 15, after V lost 3 bases and J lost 5 bases. CDR1 and CDR2 (germline): LNHNV, YYDKDF (reference sequence). The CDR3 totals 19 residues. The CDR3 region has the DNA TGTGCCACCAGCAGGGAGTACCCTACTAGCGGGAGGGCGGCGGAGACCCAGTACTTC. Amino acids: CATSREYPTSGRAAETQYF.

This chain uses TRBV19 with TRBJ2-7; 12 bases match TRBD1. The germline gives CDR1 LNHDA, CDR2 SQIVND (reference sequence). The CDR3 is 15 residues long. Trimming cost V 4 bases and J 4 bases; bases outside gene matches: 5. For the CDR3, the DNA is TGTGCCAGTAGTAAGGGACAGGGGGCTATTTACGAGCAGTACTTC. It yields the protein CASSKGQGAIYEQYF.

V is TRBV5-1 and J is TRBJ1-1; tentatively, D is TRBD1 (6 bases). The CDR3 is 14 residues long. Germline-derived CDR1 and CDR2 are SGHRS and YFSETQ. Between the trimmed V and J ends, which lost 0 bases and 5 bases, there was a span of 11 bases. Here the CDR3 reads CASSLEGGGTEAFF. In DNA, the CDR3 is TGCGCCAGCAGCTTGGAGGGGGGAGGGACTGAAGCTTTCTTT.

The V and J genes are TRBV7-9 and TRBJ2-5, with 9 bases lining up with TRBD1. The CDR3 contains 15 residues. Germline assignment: CDR1 SEHNR and CDR2 FQNEAQ (reference sequence). Trimming at V came to 5 bases and at J to 5 bases, leaving 9 bases not matched to a gene. CDR3 bases: TGTGCCAGCAGCCGAAGCGGGACAGGGACGGAGACCCAGTACTTC. This codes for CASSRSGTGTETQYF.

This sequence joins TRBV11-2 and TRBJ2-7, with D maybe TRBD2 (5 bases). CDR1 is SGHAT, CDR2 FQNNGV, per germline. The length of the CDR3 is 17 residues. V was shortened by 3 bases and J by 0 bases, with 18 bases between the two germline ends. CDR3 nucleotide sequence: TGTGCCAGCAGCTTCCCCCCAACAGCTGGGAGCTCCTACGAGCAGTACTTC. Its protein product is CASSFPPTAGSSYEQYF. Together with reference TRBV11-2 and TRBJ2-7, the CDR3 gives the full variable domain: EAGVAQSPRYKIIEKRQSVAFWCNPISGHATLYWYQQILGQGPKLLIQFQNNGVVDDSQLPKDRFSAERLKGVDSTLKIQPAKLEDSAVYLCASSFPPTAGSSYEQYFGPGTRLTVT.

For this clone: Additional DNA sequences in this sample encode the identical CDR3. The J gene is TRBJ1-5, the V gene TRBV19; 11 positions match TRBD1. The J segment lost 4 bases and the V segment lost 6 bases, leaving 2 bases of the junction unmatched. CDR1 is LNHDA and CDR2 is SQIVND in the germline V gene (reference sequence). The CDR3 spans 14 residues. The CDR3 loop reads CASSGTGGNQPQHF. The CDR3 coding sequence is TGTGCCAGTAGCGGGACAGGGGGAAATCAGCCCCAGCATTTT.

Of note for this clone: No DNA is shown, since the ends of the CDR3 on it are uncertain; the CDR3 is the one TCRdb lists. The rearrangement joins TRBV1 to TRBJ1-3; the table calls TRBD1, which could not be checked here. TRBV1 is labeled a pseudogene. With termini counted, the CDR3 has 16 amino acids. This CDR3 is CTSSQNRVGSGNTIYF.

This clone has only one observation. This chain links TRBV27 with TRBJ2-5; 9 nucleotides match TRBD1. The CDR3 covers 16 residues. Germline V gene sequence: CDR1 MNHEY, CDR2 SMNVEV (reference sequence). The V and J ends lost 0 bases and 1 base, in that order; junction bases with no gene match: 3. The CDR3 DNA reads as TGTGCCAGCAGTTTATCCGGGACAGGGACCCAAGAGACCCAGTACTTC. Residues: CASSLSGTGTQETQYF.

The rearrangement joins TRBV9 to TRBJ1-1; 12 bases agree with TRBD1. V trimming: 4 bases; J trimming: 5 bases; junction bases outside the gene matches: 6. The CDR3 has 15 amino acids. Germline V CDR1 and CDR2: SGDLS, YYNGEE. The CDR3 DNA follows: TGTGCCAGCAGCCGGGACAGGGGGCGGTGGACTGAAGCTTTCTTT. Protein: CASSRDRGRWTEAFF.